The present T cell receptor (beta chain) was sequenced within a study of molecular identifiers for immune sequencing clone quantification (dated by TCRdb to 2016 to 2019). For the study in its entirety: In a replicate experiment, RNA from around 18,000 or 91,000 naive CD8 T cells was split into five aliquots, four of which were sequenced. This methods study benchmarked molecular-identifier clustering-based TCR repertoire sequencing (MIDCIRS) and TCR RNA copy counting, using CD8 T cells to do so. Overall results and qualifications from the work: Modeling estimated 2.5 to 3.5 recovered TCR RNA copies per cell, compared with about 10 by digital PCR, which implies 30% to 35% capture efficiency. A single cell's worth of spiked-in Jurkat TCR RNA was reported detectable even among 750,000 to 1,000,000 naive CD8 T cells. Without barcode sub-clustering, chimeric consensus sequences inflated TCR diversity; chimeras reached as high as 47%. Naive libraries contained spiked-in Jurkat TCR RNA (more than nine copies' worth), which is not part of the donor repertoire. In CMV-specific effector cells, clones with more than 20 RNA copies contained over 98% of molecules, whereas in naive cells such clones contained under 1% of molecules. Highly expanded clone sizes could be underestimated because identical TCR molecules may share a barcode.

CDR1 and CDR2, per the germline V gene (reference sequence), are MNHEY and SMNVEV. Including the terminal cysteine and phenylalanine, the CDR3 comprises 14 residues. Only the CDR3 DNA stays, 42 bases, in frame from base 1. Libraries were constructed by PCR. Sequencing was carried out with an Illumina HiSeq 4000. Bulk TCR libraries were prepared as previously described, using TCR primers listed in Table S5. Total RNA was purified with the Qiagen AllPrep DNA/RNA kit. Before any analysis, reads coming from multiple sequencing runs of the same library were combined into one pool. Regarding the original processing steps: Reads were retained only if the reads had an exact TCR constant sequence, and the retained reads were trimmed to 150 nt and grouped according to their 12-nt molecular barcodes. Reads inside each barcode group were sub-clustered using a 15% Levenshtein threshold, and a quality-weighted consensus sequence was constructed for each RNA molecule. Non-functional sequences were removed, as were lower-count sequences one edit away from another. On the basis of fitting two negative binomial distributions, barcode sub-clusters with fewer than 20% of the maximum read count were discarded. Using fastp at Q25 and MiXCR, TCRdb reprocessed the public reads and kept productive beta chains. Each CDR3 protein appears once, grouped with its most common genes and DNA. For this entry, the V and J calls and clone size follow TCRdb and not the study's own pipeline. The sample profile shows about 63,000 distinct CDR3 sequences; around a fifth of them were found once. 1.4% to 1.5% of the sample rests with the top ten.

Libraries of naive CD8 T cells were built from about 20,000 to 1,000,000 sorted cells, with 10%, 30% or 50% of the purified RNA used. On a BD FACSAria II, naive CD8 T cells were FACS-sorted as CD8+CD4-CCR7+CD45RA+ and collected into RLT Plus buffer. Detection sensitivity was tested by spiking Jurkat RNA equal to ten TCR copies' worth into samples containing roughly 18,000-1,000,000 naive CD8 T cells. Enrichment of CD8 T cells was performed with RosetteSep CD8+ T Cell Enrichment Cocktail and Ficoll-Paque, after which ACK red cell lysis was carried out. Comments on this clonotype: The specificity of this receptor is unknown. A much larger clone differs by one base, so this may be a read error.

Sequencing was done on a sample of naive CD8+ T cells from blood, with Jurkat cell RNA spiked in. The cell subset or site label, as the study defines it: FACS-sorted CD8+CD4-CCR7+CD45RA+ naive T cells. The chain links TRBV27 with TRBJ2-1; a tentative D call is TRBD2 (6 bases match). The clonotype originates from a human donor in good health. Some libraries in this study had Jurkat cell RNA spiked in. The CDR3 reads CASSPGLWNNGQFF. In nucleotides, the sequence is TGTGCCAGCAGTCCGGGACTCTGGAACAATGGGCAGTTCTTC.